This entry lists 15 T cell receptor beta chains sequenced from one sample in a study of spatial heterogeneity in lung cancer. Time point reported: blood at routine non-recurrence follow-up after resection. Whole RNA, isolated from tumor, nontumor lung or frozen PBMC, was sequenced without prior sorting. TCRdb itself ran the 5' RACE reads through MiXCR, one entry per CDR3 protein. This table holds around 120,000 distinct CDR3 sequences, about 12% found once. Sequences were derived from PBMCs, sampled at follow-up. These receptors were collected from a male donor with early-stage non-small cell lung cancer.

The chain recombines TRBV9 with TRBJ2-6; TRBD2 aligns across 7 bases. The CDR3 covers 20 residues. With 0 bases clipped from V and 0 bases from J, the junction kept 12 bases outside the gene matches. CDR1 is SGDLS, CDR2 YYNGEE, per germline. The chain's CDR3 is CASSVGMGLQASSGANVLTF. CDR3 nucleotides: TGTGCCAGCAGCGTAGGTATGGGACTACAAGCCAGCTCTGGGGCCAACGTCCTGACTTTC.

This rearrangement joins TRBV4-1 to TRBJ1-1, with no clear D. This CDR3 region has 15 residues. The germline V and J ends were trimmed by 4 bases and 1 base, with 13 bases remaining between them. From germline, CDR1 is MGHRA and CDR2 YSYEKL. CDR3 sequence: CASSRGLRPNTEAFF. CDR3 DNA: TGCGCCAGCAGCCGAGGACTCAGGCCGAACACTGAAGCTTTCTTT.

This clonotype was seen many times. This chain connects TRBV7-2 to TRBJ1-5, with 8 bases matching TRBD1. J lost 4 bases, V lost 2 bases, and 1 base had no gene match. Germline V gives CDR1 SGHTA, CDR2 FQGNSA. The CDR3 has 14 residues. The CDR3 is CASSLWTGNQPQHF. The CDR3 nucleotides read TGTGCCAGCAGCTTATGGACAGGGAATCAGCCCCAGCATTTT.

The rearrangement uses TRBV28 and TRBJ2-4; the D gene could be TRBD1 or TRBD2 (5 bases each). This CDR3 spans 13 amino acids. The germline gives CDR1 MDHEN, CDR2 SYDVKM. Trimming removed 3 bases at V and 9 bases at J, with 12 bases between. CDR3 bases: TGTGCCAGCAGTTTGGGGCAGGAGGTCATTCAGTACTTC. Protein product: CASSLGQEVIQYF.

The rearrangement links TRBV3-1 to TRBJ2-7, with D perhaps TRBD1 (6 bases). The germline V gene has CDR1 LGHDT and CDR2 YNNKEL (reference sequence). This CDR3 has 14 amino acids. The V and J ends lost 0 bases and 4 bases respectively, with 10 bases between them. Written as DNA, the CDR3 is TGTGCCAGCAGCCAAGATCTAGGGGGTTACGAGCAGTACTTC. Translation gives CASSQDLGGYEQYF.

This clonotype has a count of ten or more. The chain joins TRBV20-1 to TRBJ2-7; D ambiguous. Germline CDR1 reads DFQATT; CDR2 reads SNEGSKA (reference sequence). Trimming shortened V by 0 bases and J by 2 bases, and 11 bases separated the two germline ends. CDR3 size: 14 residues. The CDR3 coding sequence is TGCAGTGCTAGAGACGGTGTTTTACCCTACGAGCAGTACTTC. As protein: CSARDGVLPYEQYF.

In this sample, this clonotype turned up many times. The J gene is TRBJ2-7, the V gene TRBV29-1; possibly TRBD2 for D (7 bases). The CDR3 spans 11 residues. Looked up from germline, CDR1 is SQVTM and CDR2 is ANQGSEA. Between the trimmed V and J ends, which lost 0 bases and 12 bases, there was a span of 12 bases. As DNA, the CDR3 is TGCAGCGTTGAAGATGGGGGGGGCTCGTACTTC. As protein: CSVEDGGGSYF.

The genes are TRBV28 and TRBJ1-1; no firm D call. CDR1 is MDHEN, CDR2 SYDVKM, per germline. V was cut by 3 bases and J by 11 bases, with 10 bases left in between. The CDR3 loop spans 11 amino acids. The CDR3 spells CASSFGYYAFF. The CDR3 DNA follows: TGTGCCAGCAGTTTTGGGTACTACGCTTTCTTT. Full variable domain (missing parts from reference TRBV28 and TRBJ1-1): DVKVTQSSRYLVKRTGEKVFLECVQDMDHENMFWYRQDPGLGLRLIYFSYDVKMKEKGDIPEGYSVSREKKERFSLILESASTNQTSMYLCASSFGYYAFFGQGTRLTVV.

This clonotype was found a few times. This chain connects TRBV29-1 to TRBJ2-3; D gene ambiguous. Between the trimmed V and J ends, which lost 2 bases and 7 bases, there was a span of 4 bases. This CDR3 is built from 10 residues. Germline lookup yields CDR1 SQVTM and CDR2 ANQGSEA. Here the CDR3 DNA reads TGCAGCGTTGAACTGTATACGCAGTATTTT. This gives the protein CSVELYTQYF.

V is TRBV15 and J is TRBJ2-7, with 10 bases fitting TRBD1. This CDR3 has 14 residues. V lost 1 base, J lost 4 bases, and 1 base stayed unmatched. Germline-derived CDR1 and CDR2 are LNHNV and YYDKDF (reference sequence). The CDR3 bases are TGTGCCACCAGCAGAGGACAGGGGGCGTACGAGCAGTACTTC. As protein: CATSRGQGAYEQYF.

This clonotype was seen a few times. This sequence joins TRBV6-6 and TRBJ2-3; 9 positions agree with TRBD2. V dropped 2 bases and J dropped 5; count of bases not matched to a gene: 8. The CDR3 consists of 16 residues. Per germline, CDR1 MNHNY and CDR2 SVGAGI (reference sequence). The CDR3 spells CASSYVRGGLRDTQYF. The CDR3, as DNA: TGTGCCAGCAGTTACGTGCGGGGGGGCCTGAGAGATACGCAGTATTTT.

This clonotype was seen ten or more times. CDR3 sequence (DNA): TGCAGCGGAGGGTTGAACACTGAAGCTTTCTTT. Translation: CSGGLNTEAFF. The chain links TRBV29-1 to TRBJ1-1, with D unclear. Germline V gene lookup returns CDR1 SQVTM and CDR2 ANQGSEA. V shed 7 bases and J shed 0 bases, with 6 bases lying between them. This CDR3 comprises 11 residues. Combining the CDR3 with reference TRBV29-1 and TRBJ1-1 gives the whole variable domain SAVISQKPSRDICQRGTSLTIQCQVDSQVTMMFWYRQQPGQSLTLIATANQGSEATYESGFVIDKFPISRPNLTFSTLTVSNMSPEDSSIYLCSGGLNTEAFFGQGTRLTVV.

This clonotype has more than one count but fewer than ten. The genes are TRBV18 and TRBJ1-1; perhaps TRBD1 as D (6 bases). This CDR3 has 14 amino acids. Germline CDR1 reads KGHSH; CDR2 reads LQKENI. V gave up 2 bases and J gave up 5 bases, with 12 bases separating them. In DNA form, the CDR3 reads TGTGCCAGCTCACCAGGGGGCAGGGATACTGAAGCTTTCTTT. It codes for CASSPGGRDTEAFF.

Many counts were recorded for this clonotype. CDR3: CASTTRRGSYNEQFF. In DNA, the CDR3 is TGTGCCAGCACCACTAGAAGAGGATCCTACAATGAGCAGTTCTTC. This chain uses TRBV5-4 with TRBJ2-1; maybe TRBD2 (5 bases). This CDR3 contains 15 residues. The V end was cut by 6 bases, the J end by 1 base, with 14 bases between. Looked up from germline, CDR1 is SGHNT and CDR2 is YYREEE (reference sequence).

This clonotype was observed a few times. The J gene is TRBJ2-5, the V gene TRBV6-2 or TRBV6-3; 9 nucleotides match TRBD1. Germline values: CDR1 MNHEY, CDR2 SVGEGT. CDR3 size: 19 residues. Trimming at V came to 7 bases and at J to 1 base, leaving 19 bases not matched to a gene. CDR3 DNA: TGTGCCAGCAAAACAATTGGGACAGGGTTTCCACGATCCCAAGAGACCCAGTACTTC. Protein product: CASKTIGTGFPRSQETQYF.